The 3 T cell receptor beta chains listed next were all sequenced from one sample in a study of PD-1 blockade in classical Hodgkin lymphoma. The sample's time point: cycle 4 day 1 (C4D1), after five to seven weeks of nivolumab. Brentuximab vedotin exposure varied, and every patient relapsed after autologous stem cell transplantation. Assay: immunoSEQ multiplex PCR; the TCRdb copy retains only in-frame clones and omits some. The profile shows about 30,000 clones, about 81% of them singletons. Sample: peripheral blood mononuclear cells (PBMCs), taken before the fourth cycle of nivolumab. These receptor sequences come from a human donor with classical Hodgkin lymphoma.

J is TRBJ1-5 and V is TRBV5-1; 7 bases fit TRBD1. The CDR3 has 16 residues. Trimming cost V 4 bases and J 2 bases; bases outside gene matches: 9. Looked up from germline, CDR1 is SGHRS and CDR2 is YFSETQ. Here the CDR3 DNA reads TGCGCCAGCAGCCCCGGACAGGAGATAGGCAATCAGCCCCAGCATTTT. It translates to CASSPGQEIGNQPQHF.

The chain combines TRBV15 with TRBJ2-7; 8 nucleotides align to TRBD2. CDR1 LNHNV and CDR2 YYDKDF come from the germline V gene (reference sequence). V was pared by 0 bases and J by 3 bases, with 7 bases of the junction left unmatched. CDR3 length equals 16 residues. CDR3 DNA: TGTGCCACCAGCAGAGATCGGGGGGGTGATGTCTACGAGCAGTACTTC. Its protein product is CATSRDRGGDVYEQYF.

In this sample, this clone turned up a few times. The genes are TRBV30 and TRBJ1-1; 10 bases map to TRBD1. The CDR3 covers 14 residues. V dropped 3 bases and J dropped 4; count of bases not matched to a gene: 5. Germline V gives CDR1 GTSNPN, CDR2 SVGIG (reference sequence). In nucleotides, the CDR3 is TGTGCCTGGAGGGGGGACAGGGGCATCACTGAAGCTTTCTTT. The encoded protein is CAWRGDRGITEAFF.